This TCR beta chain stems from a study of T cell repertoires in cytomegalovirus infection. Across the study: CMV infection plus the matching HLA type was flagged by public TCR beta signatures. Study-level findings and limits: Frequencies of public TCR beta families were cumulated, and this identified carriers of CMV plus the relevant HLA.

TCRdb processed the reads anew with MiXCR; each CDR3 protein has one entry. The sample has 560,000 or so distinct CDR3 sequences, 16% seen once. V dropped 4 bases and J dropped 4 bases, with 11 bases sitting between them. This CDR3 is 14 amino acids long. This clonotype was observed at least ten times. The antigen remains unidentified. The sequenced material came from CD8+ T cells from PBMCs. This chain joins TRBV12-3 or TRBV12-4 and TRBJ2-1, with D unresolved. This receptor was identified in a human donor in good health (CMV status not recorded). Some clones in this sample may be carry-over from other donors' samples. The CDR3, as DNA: TGTGCCAGCAGTTCGATTGACCCGTACAATGAGCAGTTCTTC. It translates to CASSSIDPYNEQFF.